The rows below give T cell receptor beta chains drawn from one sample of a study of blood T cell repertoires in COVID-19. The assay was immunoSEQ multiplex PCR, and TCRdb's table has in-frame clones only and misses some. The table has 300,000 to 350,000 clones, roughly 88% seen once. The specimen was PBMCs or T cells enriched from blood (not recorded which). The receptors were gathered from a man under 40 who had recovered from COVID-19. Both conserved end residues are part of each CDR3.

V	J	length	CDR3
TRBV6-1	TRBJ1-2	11	CASSESATHAF
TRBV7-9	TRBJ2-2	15	CASSPGTGETGELFF
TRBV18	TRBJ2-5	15	CASSSGWGGEETQYF
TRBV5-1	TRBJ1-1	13	CASSLVVNTEAFF
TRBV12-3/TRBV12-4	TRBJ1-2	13	CASSHRVFRGYTF
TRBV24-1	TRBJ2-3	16	CATSGRASGSTDTQYF
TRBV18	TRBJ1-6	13	CASSGERRVTLHF
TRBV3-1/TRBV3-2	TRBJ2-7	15	CASSQSGGAGYEQYF
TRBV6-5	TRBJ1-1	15	CASSSPHIQGPEAFF
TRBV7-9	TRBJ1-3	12	CASSGLGDTIYF
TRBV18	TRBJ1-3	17	CASSPPTLGFSGNTIYF
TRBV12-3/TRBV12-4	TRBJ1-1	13	CASSPTGDTEAFF
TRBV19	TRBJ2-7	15	CASSTSGGTGGEQYF
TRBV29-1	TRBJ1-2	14	CSVNTGNYDYGYTF
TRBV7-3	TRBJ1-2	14	CASSAGQGAQGYTF
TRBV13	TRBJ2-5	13	CASSLGRGETQYF
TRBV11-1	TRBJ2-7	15	CASSLGGQSIYEQYF
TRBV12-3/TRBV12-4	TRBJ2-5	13	CASSLSGSETQYF
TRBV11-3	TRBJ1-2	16	CASSLVRKGVGSGYTF
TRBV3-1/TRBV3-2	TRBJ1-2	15	CASSQGRGLGYGYTF
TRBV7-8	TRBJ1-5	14	CASSLDRVAQPQHF
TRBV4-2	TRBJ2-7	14	CASSQVEGAREQYF
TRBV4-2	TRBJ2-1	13	CASSQDLFNEQFF
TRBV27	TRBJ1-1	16	CASSFRVTGGNTEAFF
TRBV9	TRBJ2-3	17	CASSVAGGGRHTDTQYF
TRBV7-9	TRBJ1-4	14	CASSQTGLNEKLFF
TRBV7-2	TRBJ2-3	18	CASRTRPLASGGRDTQYF
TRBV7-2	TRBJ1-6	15	CASSVRGDLNSPLHF
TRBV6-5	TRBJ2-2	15	CASSYDRRLTGELFF
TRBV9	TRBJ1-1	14	CASSADRMNTEAFF
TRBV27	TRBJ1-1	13	CASRGGMNTEAFF
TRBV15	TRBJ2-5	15	CATSRVWDSEETQYF
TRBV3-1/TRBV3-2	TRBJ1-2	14	CASSQDWDSYGYTF
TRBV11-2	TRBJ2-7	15	CASSLGQGAMREQYF
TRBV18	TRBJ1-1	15	CASSLLAGQNTEAFF
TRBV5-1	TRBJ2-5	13	CASSYGTDETQYF
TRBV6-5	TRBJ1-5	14	CASRDRQGLQPQHF
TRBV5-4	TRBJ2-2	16	CASSLPNRANTGELFF
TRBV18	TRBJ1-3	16	CASSPPAGASRGAIYF
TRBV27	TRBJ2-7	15	CASSSPLRSSYEQYF
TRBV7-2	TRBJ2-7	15	CASSSDRDPSYEQYF